This T cell receptor (beta chain) was recorded in a study of EBV T-cell therapy then PD-1 blockade in nasopharyngeal carcinoma. This CDR3 comprises 17 residues. Germline CDR1 is MNHEY and CDR2 is SMNVEV (reference sequence). V trimming: 0 bases; J trimming: 6 bases; junction bases outside the gene matches: 9. Specified treatment: AdE1-LMPpoly-expanded autologous EBV-specific T-cell therapy followed by anti-PD-1 nivolumab. A word on this clone: As yet, its antigen is unknown.

Produced via immunoSEQ multiplex PCR; TCRdb's table is partial and in-frame only. The sample has 17,000 or so clones; over 80% are singletons. The rearrangement uses TRBV27 and TRBJ2-3; TRBD1 aligns across 10 bases. The source is a man aged 40-55 years with nasopharyngeal carcinoma. The sequencing used CD8+ T cells from blood, collected at day 0 from a patient whose treatment included autologous EBV-specific T cells and nivolumab. CDR3 sequence: CASSLSLGDRGVDTQYF. As DNA, the CDR3 is TGTGCCAGCAGTTTATCTCTTGGGGACAGGGGCGTCGATACGCAGTATTTT.